Listed here are 11 T cell receptor beta chains from one sample, sequenced in a study of shared clonotypes between healthy human individuals. Libraries were prepared by immunoSEQ multiplex PCR; TCRdb keeps only in-frame clonotypes and omits some of them. The sample lists roughly 1 million clones; around 78% were seen once. Material: memory CD4+ T cells from PBMCs. Subset denoted: CD45RA-negative fraction. These receptors were taken from a man between 18 and 29 years old in good health. Some clones in this sample may be carry-over from other donors' samples.

The chain joins TRBV7-2 to TRBJ2-2; D is undetermined. CDR1 is SGHTA, CDR2 FQGNSA, per germline. CDR3 length: 13 residues. Trimming removed 10 bases from V and 1 base from J, with 10 bases in between. The CDR3 DNA sequence: TGTGCCACCGGACGGAGGAACACCGGGGAGCTGTTTTTT. Protein product: CATGRRNTGELFF. Complete variable domain (other parts from reference TRBV7-2 and TRBJ2-2): GAGVSQSPSNKVTEKGKDVELRCDPISGHTALYWYRQSLGQGLEFLIYFQGNSAPDKSGLPSDRFSAERTGGSVSTLTIQRTQQEDSAVYLCATGRRNTGELFFGEGSRLTVL.

This clone was detected only a few times. CDR3 DNA: TGTGCCAGCAGCACTACCGGGTCCTCCTACAATGAGCAGTTCTTC. Its translation: CASSTTGSSYNEQFF. The rearrangement uses TRBV7-3 and TRBJ2-1, with D hard to call. Trimming removed 5 bases at V and 0 bases at J, with 11 bases between. The germline gives CDR1 SGHTA, CDR2 FQGTGA. This CDR3 region has 15 residues. Complete variable domain (other parts from reference TRBV7-3 and TRBJ2-1): GAGVSQTPSNKVTEKGKYVELRCDPISGHTALYWYRQSLGQGPEFLIYFQGTGAADDSGLPNDRFFAVRPEGSVSTLKIQRTERGDSAVYLCASSTTGSSYNEQFFGPGTRLTVL.

This clone showed up just a few times. J is TRBJ2-2 and V is TRBV27; the match to TRBD1 covers 7 bases. CDR1 is MNHEY and CDR2 is SMNVEV in the germline V gene (reference sequence). This CDR3 has 15 residues. Losses at the gene ends were 4 bases for V and 1 base for J; bases not matched to a gene: 3. CDR3 DNA sequence: TGTGCCAGCAGTTCGTGGACAGGGAACACCGGGGAGCTGTTTTTT. It specifies CASSSWTGNTGELFF.

This chain connects TRBV5-1 to TRBJ1-3; a possible D gene is TRBD1 (5 bases). Trimming removed 0 bases at V and 4 bases at J, with 11 bases between. In germline, CDR1 is SGHRS, CDR2 YFSETQ. This CDR3 is built from 15 residues. The CDR3, as DNA: TGCGCCAGCAGCTTGGTGGGGGATGCGGGAAACACCATATATTTT. This encodes CASSLVGDAGNTIYF.

V and J are TRBV29-1 and TRBJ2-3; TRBD2 matches at 14 bases. Per the germline V gene, CDR1 is SQVTM and CDR2 is ANQGSEA. V was pared by 7 bases and J by 4 bases, with 7 bases of the junction left unmatched. This CDR3 is built from 15 residues. The CDR3 bases are TGCAGCGACGGAGGGACTAGCGGGAGCGCAGATACGCAGTATTTT. Protein sequence: CSDGGTSGSADTQYF.

The chain is built from TRBV11-2 and TRBJ1-1, with D uncertain. The CDR3 contains 15 residues. The V end was cut by 6 bases, the J end by 3 bases, with 17 bases between. The V gene's germline CDR1 is SGHAT and CDR2 FQNNGV. The CDR3 is CASRQRTGVDTEAFF. CDR3 nucleotide sequence: TGTGCCAGCAGACAAAGGACCGGAGTTGACACTGAAGCTTTCTTT.

The DNA for the CDR3 is TGTGCCAGCAGCTTAGGGACAGCATCCACCGAGCAGTACTTC. Encoded protein: CASSLGTASTEQYF. The chain recombines TRBV7-2 with TRBJ2-7, with a weak D call TRBD1 (6 bases). In germline, CDR1 is SGHTA, CDR2 FQGNSA. Trimming stripped 1 base from V and 6 bases from J, with 13 bases between. This CDR3 region has 14 residues.

This chain uses TRBV9 with TRBJ2-1, with 9 nucleotides matching TRBD2. The germline V gene encodes CDR1 SGDLS and CDR2 YYNGEE. This CDR3 is 13 amino acids long. V trimming: 3 bases; J trimming: 9 bases; junction bases outside the gene matches: 4. CDR3 in DNA: TGTGCCAGCAGCGAGGGACTAGCAGTTGAGCAGTTCTTC. Translating it yields CASSEGLAVEQFF.

V is TRBV5-4 and J is TRBJ2-2, with D possibly matching TRBD1 (6 bases). Looked up from germline, CDR1 is SGHNT and CDR2 is YYREEE (reference sequence). With 5 bases removed from V and 4 bases from J, the gap between germline ends came to 15 bases. This CDR3 contains 15 residues. CDR3 nucleotide sequence: TGTGCCAGCAGTACCGGGACATTTTTCACCGGGGAGCTGTTTTTT. Its translation: CASSTGTFFTGELFF.

In this sample, this clone turned up once. The chain carries TRBV1 and TRBJ2-7; the D call TRBD2 from the table was never checked on the DNA. TRBV1 is reported as a pseudogene. This CDR3 contains 14 residues. As DNA, the CDR3 is TGCACCAGCAGCCAAGACGGCGGGTCCTACGAGCAGTACTTC. This codes for CTSSQDGGSYEQYF.

This sequence joins TRBV6-1 and TRBJ2-4; D remains unclear. Per germline, CDR1 MNHNS and CDR2 SASEGT. The CDR3 has 13 amino acids. V gave up 5 bases and J gave up 0 bases, with 5 bases separating them. CDR3 coding DNA: TGTGCCAGCAGTTCCCTAGCCAAAAACATTCAGTACTTC. This encodes CASSSLAKNIQYF.